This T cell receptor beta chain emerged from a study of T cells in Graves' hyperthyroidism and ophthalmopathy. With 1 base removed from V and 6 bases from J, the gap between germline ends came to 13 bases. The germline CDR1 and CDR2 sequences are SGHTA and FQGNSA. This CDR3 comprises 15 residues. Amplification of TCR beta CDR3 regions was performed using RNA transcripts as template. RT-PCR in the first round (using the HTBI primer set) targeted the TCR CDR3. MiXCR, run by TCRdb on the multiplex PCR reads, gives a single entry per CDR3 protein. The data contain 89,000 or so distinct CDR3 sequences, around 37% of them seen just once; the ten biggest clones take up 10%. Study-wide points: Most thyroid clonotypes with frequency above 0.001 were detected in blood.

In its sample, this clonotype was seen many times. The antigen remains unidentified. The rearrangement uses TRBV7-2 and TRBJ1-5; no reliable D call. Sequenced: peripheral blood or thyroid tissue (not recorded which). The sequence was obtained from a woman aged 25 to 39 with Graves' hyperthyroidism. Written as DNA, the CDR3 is TGTGCCAGCAGCTTAGAGCCGGCTCCGAGTCAGCCCCAGCATTTT. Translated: CASSLEPAPSQPQHF.